These 27 T cell receptor beta chains came from one sample sequenced in a study of T cells in localized non-small cell lung cancer. Some clones are missing from TCRdb's copy, which holds only in-frame ones; the method was immunoSEQ multiplex PCR. There are tens of thousands of clones in the sample; around 93% occur only once, and 2.1% lies in the top ten. Sequences were derived from peripheral blood, sampled before any cancer treatment. Receptors were obtained from a female donor older than 55 with stage I lung adenocarcinoma.

The chain joins TRBV7-8 to TRBJ2-1, with 9 bases matching TRBD2. This CDR3 region has 17 residues. Germline loops: CDR1 SGHVS, CDR2 FQNEAQ. V gave up 1 base and J gave up 12 bases; unmatched junction bases: 16. CDR3 sequence reads: CASSLGASGALQSGQFF. The CDR3 bases are TGTGCCAGCAGCTTAGGGGCTAGCGGGGCCCTACAGTCTGGGCAGTTCTTC. Variable domain in full (rest from reference TRBV7-8 and TRBJ2-1): GAGVSQSPRYKVAKRGQDVALRCDPISGHVSLFWYQQALGQGPEFLTYFQNEAQLDKSGLPSDRFFAERPEGSVSTLKIQRTQQEDSAVYLCASSLGASGALQSGQFFGPGTRLTVL.

This chain uses TRBV7-9 with TRBJ1-5; 10 bases line up with TRBD1. V dropped 5 bases and J dropped 2; count of bases not matched to a gene: 9. Germline CDR1 reads SEHNR; CDR2 reads FQNEAQ (reference sequence). The CDR3 is 17 residues long. The CDR3 loop reads CASSQGQGKSGNQPQHF. DNA for the CDR3: TGTGCCAGCAGCCAGGGACAGGGGAAATCAGGCAATCAGCCCCAGCATTTT. The entire variable domain, with the rest obtained from reference TRBV7-9 and TRBJ1-5, is as follows: DTGVSQNPRHKITKRGQNVTFRCDPISEHNRLYWYRQTLGQGPEFLTYFQNEAQLEKSRLLSDRFSAERPKGSFSTLEIQRTEQGDSAMYLCASSQGQGKSGNQPQHFGDGTRLSIL.

By its share, this clone is medium-sized. The chain links TRBV2 to TRBJ1-2; TRBD1 matches at 9 bases. V shed 8 bases and J 6 bases; nucleotides not matched to a gene: 10. CDR1 is SNHLY, CDR2 FYNNEI, per germline. The CDR3 has 14 amino acids. The CDR3 coding sequence is TGTGCCAGCGGAATGGACAGGGGAGGCGATGGCTACACCTTC. Translated: CASGMDRGGDGYTF.

The rearrangement uses TRBV6-6 and TRBJ1-5; no clear D gene. Deletions cut 5 bases from V and 5 bases from J, with 10 bases between. CDR1 and CDR2 (germline): MNHNY, SVGAGI (reference sequence). The CDR3 extends over 13 amino acids. This CDR3 reads CASSNEVDQPQHF. CDR3 bases: TGTGCCAGCAGTAACGAGGTGGATCAGCCCCAGCATTTT.

The chain uses TRBV5-1 and TRBJ2-2; 11 nucleotides line up with TRBD2. This CDR3 is 17 amino acids long. The V gene's germline CDR1 is SGHRS and CDR2 YFSETQ. The V and J ends lost 3 bases and 1 base, in that order; junction bases with no gene match: 5. This CDR3 is CASSSLAGGQNTGELFF. Here the CDR3 DNA reads TGCGCCAGCAGCTCCCTAGCGGGGGGTCAGAACACCGGGGAGCTGTTTTTT.

The chain carries TRBV23-1 and TRBJ1-5, with 9 bases aligning to TRBD1. TRBV23-1 is recorded as an ORF, its role being uncertain. V lost 0 bases and J lost 11; bases outside the gene matches: 2. CDR3 length: 13 amino acids. The CDR3 region has the DNA TGCGCCAGCAGTCAATCGAGGACAGGGGCCCAGCATTTT. Translated, it gives CASSQSRTGAQHF.

This chain links TRBV5-5 with TRBJ1-1; D perhaps matches TRBD1 (5 bases). CDR1 is SGHKS and CDR2 is YYEKEE in the germline V gene (reference sequence). The V gene lost 0 bases and the J gene lost 4 bases, with 10 bases spanning the gap. The CDR3 length is 14 residues. The CDR3 protein is CASSLEWGTTEAFF. CDR3 DNA: TGTGCCAGCAGCTTGGAGTGGGGCACCACTGAAGCTTTCTTT.

The CDR3 spells CASSQEGTGANYGYTF. The CDR3 nucleotides read TGCGCCAGCAGCCAAGAGGGGACAGGAGCTAACTATGGCTACACCTTC. This sequence joins TRBV4-1 and TRBJ1-2; TRBD1 aligns across 8 bases. The CDR3 is made up of 16 amino acids. Germline V gene lookup returns CDR1 MGHRA and CDR2 YSYEKL. Germline trimming cut 0 bases from V and 0 bases from J; bases unmatched to any gene: 3.

The chain links TRBV11-2 to TRBJ1-3; no definite D call. In germline, CDR1 is SGHAT, CDR2 FQNNGV. V dropped 0 bases and J dropped 0 bases, with 12 bases sitting between them. The CDR3 covers 17 residues. The DNA of the CDR3 is TGTGCCAGCAGCTTAGAAGAGGCCGCTAACTCTGGAAACACCATATATTTT. Translation gives CASSLEEAANSGNTIYF.

The J gene is TRBJ2-5, the V gene TRBV7-2; TRBD2 agrees at 13 bases. CDR1 SGHTA and CDR2 FQGNSA come from the germline V gene. This CDR3 comprises 16 residues. Trimming cost V 5 bases and J 5 bases; bases outside gene matches: 8. The CDR3 region is CASSQTSGGAGETQYF. The CDR3 coding sequence is TGTGCCAGCAGCCAAACTAGCGGGGGGGCTGGGGAGACCCAGTACTTC.

The chain combines TRBV28 with TRBJ2-1, with TRBD2 identical over 8 bases. The CDR3 consists of 16 residues. V was pared by 5 bases and J by 1 base, with 7 bases of the junction left unmatched. Germline CDR1 is MDHEN and CDR2 is SYDVKM. CDR3 residues: CASSGSGGGSYNEQFF. DNA of the CDR3: TGTGCCAGCAGTGGGAGCGGGGGAGGTTCCTACAATGAGCAGTTCTTC.

The chain uses TRBV7-2 and TRBJ2-2; 7 bases are a match to TRBD1. Germline V gives CDR1 SGHTA, CDR2 FQGNSA. With 0 bases clipped from V and 0 bases from J, the junction kept 1 base outside the gene matches. The CDR3 is 16 residues long. CDR3 sequence reads: CASSLAGTANTGELFF. In nucleotides, the CDR3 is TGTGCCAGCAGCTTAGCCGGGACAGCGAACACCGGGGAGCTGTTTTTT.

V gene TRBV6-1 combines with J gene TRBJ1-5; no clear D gene. This CDR3 has 13 residues. Trimming took off 2 bases at V and 6 bases at J, with 8 bases between the two ends. The V gene's germline CDR1 is MNHNS and CDR2 SASEGT. The CDR3 bases are TGTGCCAGCAGTGAATTGTATGCTCAGCCCCAGCATTTT. Amino acid sequence: CASSELYAQPQHF.

The V and J genes are TRBV2 and TRBJ1-2; possibly TRBD1 for D (5 bases). CDR1 is SNHLY, CDR2 FYNNEI, per germline. This CDR3 has 14 amino acids. With 7 bases removed from V and 2 bases from J, the gap between germline ends came to 14 bases. The CDR3 region is CASIPMGVNYGYTF. CDR3 nucleotides: TGTGCCAGCATTCCTATGGGGGTGAACTATGGCTACACCTTC.

This clone appeared a few times. The gene calls are TRBV30 and TRBJ1-5; 8 bases line up with TRBD1. CDR3 length: 13 residues. With 6 bases clipped from V and 5 bases from J, the junction kept 6 bases outside the gene matches. Per germline, CDR1 GTSNPN and CDR2 SVGIG (reference sequence). DNA of the CDR3: TGTGCCTGCCAGGGGGCGATCGATCAGCCCCAGCATTTT. Its protein product is CACQGAIDQPQHF.

This clone was recorded only once. V gene TRBV18 combines with J gene TRBJ2-7; 9 bases agree with TRBD2. Germline CDR1 and CDR2: KGHSH and LQKENI. V dropped 3 bases and J dropped 6; count of bases not matched to a gene: 12. This CDR3 region has 16 residues. The CDR3, as DNA: TGTGCCAGCTCACCGCAGGCCTTAAGCGGGGGGAGCGAGCAGTACTTC. Translated, it gives CASSPQALSGGSEQYF.

The chain carries TRBV5-1 and TRBJ1-2; D uncertain. The V and J ends lost 3 bases and 7 bases respectively, with 10 bases between them. Germline CDR1 SGHRS, CDR2 YFSETQ. This CDR3 region has 12 residues. CDR3 sequence: CASSSGLVGYTF. DNA for the CDR3: TGCGCCAGCAGCTCCGGACTTGTTGGCTACACCTTC.

The chain employs TRBV25-1 and TRBJ1-2; D remains unclear. The germline CDR1 and CDR2 sequences are MGHDK and SYGVNS. CDR3 size: 17 residues. V shed 3 bases and J shed 6 bases, with 23 bases lying between them. The CDR3 loop reads CASSDFGGSTLRNGYTF. The CDR3 DNA reads TGTGCCAGCAGTGATTTCGGAGGTTCTACCCTTAGGAATGGCTACACCTTC.

The rearrangement links TRBV19 to TRBJ2-6; D assignment may be TRBD1 or TRBD2 (5 bases each). The ends were cut back, 5 bases at V and 4 bases at J, with 18 bases in the middle. From germline, CDR1 is LNHDA and CDR2 SQIVND (reference sequence). There are 17 residues in the CDR3. In nucleotides, the CDR3 is TGTGCCAGTAGTCTCACACTGGGGGAACTCGGGGCCAACGTCCTGACTTTC. Amino acid sequence: CASSLTLGELGANVLTF.

The V and J genes are TRBV28 and TRBJ1-3; D is possibly TRBD1 (6 bases). The CDR3 contains 15 residues. The V end was cut by 5 bases, the J end by 0 bases, with 11 bases between. Germline loops: CDR1 MDHEN, CDR2 SYDVKM. As DNA, the CDR3 is TGTGCCAGCAGTCGCACAGGGCCCTCTGGAAACACCATATATTTT. It translates to CASSRTGPSGNTIYF.

This chain uses TRBV6-5 with TRBJ2-5; TRBD1 agrees at 7 bases. The germline V gene encodes CDR1 MNHEY and CDR2 SVGAGI. The CDR3 covers 12 residues. V lost 6 bases and J lost 5; bases outside the gene matches: 3. The CDR3 DNA follows: TGTGCCAGCAGCCTGGACAGGGAGACCCAGTACTTC. This translates into CASSLDRETQYF.

The chain recombines TRBV11-3 with TRBJ2-1; possible D gene TRBD1, 5 bases. Germline V lookup: CDR1 SGHNT, CDR2 YENEEA. The CDR3 extends over 14 amino acids. V lost 2 bases and J lost 2, with 7 bases in between. This CDR3 reads CASSLQGTYNEQFF. The DNA for the CDR3 is TGTGCCAGCAGCTTACAGGGAACCTACAATGAGCAGTTCTTC. The variable domain in full, completed from reference TRBV11-3 and TRBJ2-1, reads EAGVVQSPRYKIIEKKQPVAFWCNPISGHNTLYWYLQNLGQGPELLIRYENEEAVDDSQLPKDRFSAERLKGVDSTLKIQPAELGDSAVYLCASSLQGTYNEQFFGPGTRLTVL.

The chain employs TRBV29-1 and TRBJ2-1; TRBD2 is a possible D gene (6 bases). In germline, CDR1 is SQVTM, CDR2 ANQGSEA. The CDR3 has 12 residues. Trimming removed 7 bases from V and 0 bases from J, with 7 bases in between. The CDR3 sequence: CSAGSSYNEQFF. CDR3 bases: TGCAGCGCCGGGAGCTCCTACAATGAGCAGTTCTTC.

This chain joins TRBV7-2 and TRBJ2-7; D not certain. CDR3 length equals 15 residues. From germline, CDR1 is SGHTA and CDR2 FQGNSA. Trimming pared 2 bases from V and 3 bases from J, leaving 14 bases between. The CDR3 DNA reads TGTGCCAGCAGCTTACCTCAGGTAGTAGGCTACGAGCAGTACTTC. Translating it yields CASSLPQVVGYEQYF.

The chain is built from TRBV19 and TRBJ2-3; perhaps TRBD2 as D (6 bases). V gave up 5 bases and J gave up 3 bases, with 9 bases separating them. This CDR3 is built from 13 residues. Germline V gene lookup returns CDR1 LNHDA and CDR2 SQIVND (reference sequence). CDR3 nucleotides: TGTGCCAGTAGTGTGGAGGGTACAGATACGCAGTATTTT. It codes for CASSVEGTDTQYF.

The chain employs TRBV7-9 and TRBJ1-1; no clear D gene. Trimming took off 4 bases at V and 5 bases at J, with 5 bases between the two ends. From germline, CDR1 is SEHNR and CDR2 FQNEAQ (reference sequence). The CDR3 extends over 11 amino acids. Written as DNA, the CDR3 is TGTGCCAGCAGCTCTTCAACTGAAGCTTTCTTT. Residues: CASSSSTEAFF.

The chain joins TRBV10-3 to TRBJ2-7; tentatively, D is TRBD1 or TRBD2 (5 bases each). The V gene's germline CDR1 is ENHRY and CDR2 SYGVKD. CDR3 size: 12 residues. V dropped 5 bases and J dropped 5 bases, with 10 bases sitting between them. CDR3 nucleotide sequence: TGTGCCATCAGTACTGGGGGAAACGAGCAGTACTTC. This encodes CAISTGGNEQYF.